The T cell receptor beta chain described here comes from a study of T-cell reconstitution after alpha-beta-depleted transplantation in children. Library preparation (for TCRbeta) was performed with unique molecular identifiers. TCRdb redid the calling of the PCR reads with MiXCR, one entry per CDR3 protein. The sample includes 80,000 to 95,000 distinct CDR3 sequences, 7.5% to 9.5% of them seen just once. There are many counts of this clonotype. CDR3 length: 15 residues. CDR1 is SGHTA and CDR2 is FQGNSA in the germline V gene. The junction had 3 bases not matched to a gene; V was cut back by 3 bases and J by 1 base.

The TCR sequence derives from a human donor who donated a stem cell graft to a child with congenital amegakaryocytic thrombocytopenia. The V gene is TRBV7-2, the J gene TRBJ2-3; 8 bases fit TRBD2. Source: PBMCs from the stem cell graft donor, taken from the stem cell graft. This chain's CDR3 is CASSLGAGGTDTQYF. CDR3 nucleotide sequence: TGTGCCAGCAGCTTGGGAGCGGGAGGCACAGATACGCAGTATTTT.